This passage covers 10 T cell receptor beta chains from one sample sequenced in a study of sequential checkpoint blockade in melanoma. The treatment: randomized to nivolumab then ipilimumab (arm A) or the reverse (arm B). The method was immunoSEQ multiplex PCR; TCRdb's version includes in-frame clones alone and lacks a portion of them. In the table there are fewer than 15,000 clones, around 20% of which are singletons. Sequencing used tumor tissue (inferred from file names), obtained from a patient given nivolumab and ipilimumab in sequence. Receptors were obtained from a human donor with melanoma.

The chain carries TRBV5-1 and TRBJ1-6, with D perhaps TRBD1 (5 bases). V lost 0 bases and J 5 bases, leaving 12 bases between the germline ends. CDR3 length equals 16 residues. Germline V gene data show CDR1 as SGHRS and CDR2 as YFSETQ. The chain's CDR3 is CASSLDRPENNSPLHF. The CDR3 coding sequence is TGCGCCAGCAGCTTGGACAGGCCGGAGAATAATTCACCCCTCCACTTT.

The chain recombines TRBV9 with TRBJ1-1; D not resolved. CDR1 is SGDLS and CDR2 is YYNGEE in the germline V gene. Trimming pared 6 bases from V and 4 bases from J, leaving 13 bases between. The CDR3 extends over 13 amino acids. The CDR3 nucleotides read TGTGCCAGCACCTCAGGAGCAGGCACTGAAGCTTTCTTT. Protein sequence: CASTSGAGTEAFF.

This clone appeared a few times. The V and J genes are TRBV10-3 and TRBJ1-5, with TRBD1 identical over 9 bases. There are 14 residues in the CDR3. CDR1 is ENHRY, CDR2 SYGVKD, per germline. Trimming took 10 bases from V and 5 from J; bases not matched to a gene: 9. CDR3 loop: CARAYRDRDQPQHF. The CDR3 bases are TGTGCCAGGGCCTACCGGGACAGGGATCAGCCCCAGCATTTT.

The J gene is TRBJ2-2, the V gene TRBV5-1; D is possibly TRBD2 (6 bases). Germline-derived CDR1 and CDR2 are SGHRS and YFSETQ. With 3 bases removed from V and 4 bases from J, the gap between germline ends came to 28 bases. The CDR3 is made up of 20 amino acids. CDR3 in amino acids: CASSWGFGLASGEFTGELFF. CDR3 nucleotide sequence: TGCGCCAGCAGCTGGGGGTTTGGTCTGGCGTCGGGAGAGTTCACCGGGGAGCTGTTTTTT. Supplemented by reference TRBV5-1 and TRBJ2-2, the full variable domain reads KAGVTQTPRYLIKTRGQQVTLSCSPISGHRSVSWYQQTPGQGLQFLFEYFSETQRNKGNFPGRFSGRQFSNSRSEMNVSTLELGDSALYLCASSWGFGLASGEFTGELFFGEGSRLTVL.

This clone was detected only a few times. V and J are TRBV10-3 and TRBJ2-3; tentatively, D is TRBD1 (7 bases). The germline CDR1 and CDR2 sequences are ENHRY and SYGVKD. The CDR3 consists of 16 residues. The germline V and J ends were trimmed by 0 bases and 1 base, with 11 bases remaining between them. The CDR3: CAISESQGGRTDTQYF. In nucleotides, the CDR3 is TGTGCCATCAGTGAGTCGCAGGGGGGACGCACAGATACGCAGTATTTT.

The chain links TRBV28 to TRBJ2-3, with D possibly matching TRBD1 (6 bases). V was trimmed by 7 bases and J by 3 bases, leaving 17 bases between them. The CDR3 consists of 15 residues. CDR1 is MDHEN, CDR2 SYDVKM, per germline. The CDR3 region has the DNA TGTGCCAGCACCAAACAGGGTGAGGGTACAGATACGCAGTATTTT. This sequence encodes CASTKQGEGTDTQYF.

V is TRBV19 and J is TRBJ2-7; D is unresolved. There are 13 residues in the CDR3. The germline V and J ends were trimmed by 3 bases and 3 bases, with 9 bases remaining between them. CDR1 is LNHDA, CDR2 SQIVND, per germline (reference sequence). The CDR3 DNA reads TGTGCCAGTAGTATCGGAAGAGGCTACGAGCAGTACTTC. Amino acids: CASSIGRGYEQYF.

Many counts were recorded for this clone. This chain joins TRBV6-8 and TRBJ2-3; unclear D gene. Germline values: CDR1 MNHGY, CDR2 SAAAGT. The CDR3 consists of 14 residues. The V and J ends lost 5 bases and 0 bases respectively, with 9 bases between them. The CDR3 DNA sequence: TGTGCCAGCAGTCCACTCCATAGCACAGATACGCAGTATTTT. It yields the protein CASSPLHSTDTQYF.

This clone was detected only a few times. The CDR3 nucleotides read TGTGCCAGCAGTCCCCTCGGGACAGGGGGCATTAGAGGGGAGCTGTTTTTT. It yields the protein CASSPLGTGGIRGELFF. The chain uses TRBV11-3 and TRBJ2-2, with TRBD1 matching 12 bases. This CDR3 spans 17 amino acids. Trimming took 6 bases from V and 8 from J; bases not matched to a gene: 13. Per the germline V gene, CDR1 is SGHNT and CDR2 is YENEEA.

This chain connects TRBV28 to TRBJ2-3; TRBD2 is a possible D gene (7 bases). V shed 5 bases and J shed 0 bases, with 18 bases lying between them. This CDR3 is built from 17 residues. Germline V gives CDR1 MDHEN, CDR2 SYDVKM. Written as DNA, the CDR3 is TGTGCCAGCAGTCCCTCCATTAGGGGGGGGAGCACAGATACGCAGTATTTT. It specifies CASSPSIRGGSTDTQYF.